A single sample is the source of the 6 T cell receptor beta chains below, sequenced in a study of blood T cell repertoires in COVID-19. Sequencing was performed with immunoSEQ multiplex PCR; in TCRdb, only in-frame clones are kept and a portion is missing. The table records 70,000 to 85,000 clones, roughly 78% of them present only once. Sequenced input: peripheral blood. The receptors originated from a human donor in a cohort sampled during active COVID-19.

This chain uses TRBV5-1 with TRBJ2-7; TRBD2 matches at 9 bases. CDR1 and CDR2 from the germline V gene are SGHRS and YFSETQ. This CDR3 region has 16 residues. Unmatched junction bases numbered 7, after V lost 1 base and J lost 2 bases. The CDR3 protein is CASSLSSGGTTYEQYF. CDR3 coding DNA: TGCGCCAGCAGCTTGAGCAGCGGGGGGACTACCTACGAGCAGTACTTC.

The rearrangement uses TRBV2 and TRBJ2-1, with 7 positions matching TRBD1. CDR1 and CDR2 (germline): SNHLY, FYNNEI. With V trimmed by 3 bases and J by 1 base, 0 bases remained unmatched. The CDR3 has 14 amino acids. The CDR3 DNA is TGTGCCAGCAGTGACAGGGGGTCCTACAATGAGCAGTTCTTC. This gives the protein CASSDRGSYNEQFF.

The chain combines TRBV7-9 with TRBJ1-6; D ambiguous. CDR1 and CDR2 from the germline V gene are SEHNR and FQNEAQ (reference sequence). The CDR3 is made up of 16 amino acids. Trimming shortened V by 1 base and J by 0 bases, and 7 bases separated the two germline ends. The CDR3 nucleotides read TGTGCCAGCAGCTTAGGTGGCAACTCCTATAATTCACCCCTCCACTTT. Amino acid sequence: CASSLGGNSYNSPLHF.

This chain links TRBV21-1 with TRBJ1-3; TRBD1, the D gene given by the table, was not confirmed from the DNA. TRBV21-1 is flagged as a pseudogene. The CDR3 length is 12 residues. CDR3 bases: TGTGCCAGCAGCGACCCCGGTGCAGGGCCGGCTTTT. Translated: CASSDPGAGPAF.

This clone was observed a handful of times. This chain joins TRBV27 and TRBJ2-7; D remains ambiguous. V was shortened by 1 base and J by 7 bases, with 11 bases between the two germline ends. The germline V gene encodes CDR1 MNHEY and CDR2 SMNVEV (reference sequence). The CDR3 has 13 residues. The CDR3 sequence is CASSLFPGREQYF. The CDR3 nucleotides are TGTGCCAGCAGTTTATTCCCAGGCAGGGAGCAGTACTTC.

The chain couples TRBV2 to TRBJ1-3; possibly TRBD1 for D (5 bases). This CDR3 region has 15 residues. Trimming left V 8 bases short and J 4 bases short, with 18 bases between. From germline, CDR1 is SNHLY and CDR2 FYNNEI. The CDR3 loop is CASRRGGAQGNTIYF. In DNA form, the CDR3 reads TGTGCCAGCCGAAGGGGCGGGGCGCAAGGAAACACCATATATTTT.